This TCR beta chain was obtained from a study of Ad26.COV2.S vaccination and SARS-CoV-2 variants (dated by TCRdb to the early 2020s). Regarding the study in general: Donors in the vaccine arm were drawn from COV1001, a phase I-IIa trial of Ad26.COV2.S in healthy adults that was multicentre, randomized, double-blind and placebo-controlled. Ad26.COV2.S was administered intramuscularly at 5 x 10^10 or 1 x 10^11 viral particles, either as a single shot or as two shots given 56 days apart. TCRbeta repertoire sequencing served as the tool for gauging how specific and how broad the SARS-CoV-2-reactive T cell receptors were following Ad26.COV2.S vaccination. The TCR-sequenced set comprised approximately 30 samples: some 19 Ad26.COV2.S vaccine recipients, 5 placebo recipients and 8 SARS-CoV-2 convalescent individuals. Trial participants were randomized into five groups of five, in which low-dose or high-dose Ad26.COV2.S was given once or twice, or placebo was given on both occasions. Investigators remained blinded to trial group allocation during experiments and outcome assessment. Points the paper makes about the study in general: Comparable non-spike TCR breadth was observed between vaccine and placebo recipients, consistent with only spike being contained in the vaccine. The study lacked the statistical power to compare responses across vaccine doses or regimens. Compared with placebo recipients, Ad26.COV2.S recipients showed higher spike-specific TCR breadth (P = 0.0014). It was noted by the authors that total T cell responses may have been underestimated by the TCR breadth and depth analyses. Substantial breadth of spike-specific CD8+ and CD4+ T cell responses was reported after vaccination.

The immunoSEQ Assay was used to sequence TCRbeta CDR3 regions. After extraction, genomic DNA underwent amplification by bias-controlled multiplex PCR, followed by high-throughput sequencing. Per the authors' processing: Collapsing and filtering of sequences were performed to quantify the absolute abundance of each unique TCRbeta CDR3 region. Usable DNA was measured by amplifying reference genes present in all nucleated cells, and TCRbeta template counts were normalized to that usable DNA to estimate T cell fraction. Repertoire TCRs were annotated as SARS-CoV-2-specific when V gene, CDR3 amino acid sequence and J gene were exactly matched to a known reactive TCR set. The reference SARS-CoV-2 TCR set came from MIRA and was filtered for enrichment in COVID-19-positive ImmuneCODE repertoires, removing public or cross-reactive TCRs. Using the MIRA antigens, annotated TCRs were further analysed by specific ORF or by position within an ORF. Breadth was defined as annotated unique rearrangements over total unique productive rearrangements; depth was the summed frequency of those rearrangements. Group comparisons of TCR breadth used two-sided Wilcoxon rank-sum tests. TCRdb holds this immuneACCESS table with in-frame rearrangements only. Some clones are missing; in checked studies, unresolved V genes explain under half, and the rest has no known cause. V and J calls and clone size follow that table, whereas D and trimming were derived from the DNA. Present in this sample are over 450,000 clones, about nine tenths of which were seen just once. The ten biggest clones cover roughly 1.7% of the sample.

The germline V gene (reference sequence) supplies CDR1 SEHNR and CDR2 FQNEAQ. Including cysteine and phenylalanine, the CDR3 has 13 amino acids. Only the CDR3 DNA is retained, 39 bases long and in frame from the first base. V lost 8 bases and J lost 2 bases; the stretch between them is 10 bases long. Concerning this clone: The antigen it binds to is not known. Nothing much larger sits one base from this clone, and base qualities are not available.

The treatment or condition label corresponds to: around 19 received Ad26.COV2.S at low or high dose, single or two shots; about 5 received placebo; per-sample allocation not given. For vaccine and placebo recipients, repertoires were sequenced using samples collected on day 63 after the first injection. Cohort 1b enrolled 25 to 30 adults aged 18-55 years at a single site in Boston, USA, between 29 July and 7 August 2020. Ad26.COV2.S consisted of a replication-incompetent adenovirus type 26 vector by which a prefusion-stabilized SARS-CoV-2 spike protein from the original Wuhan strain was expressed.

The receptor comes from a person aged 18-60 years who received the Ad26.COV2.S COVID-19 vaccine or a placebo. The sample was peripheral blood, taken in a trial of Ad26.COV2.S vaccine versus placebo. The V and J segments used are TRBV7-9 and TRBJ2-1, with the D segment identity uncertain. CDR3 protein: CASFATTYNEQFF. The nucleotide sequence is TGTGCCAGCTTCGCCACGACCTACAATGAGCAGTTCTTC. Here the CDR3 is joined to the reference TRBV7-9 and TRBJ2-1 genes, and the full variable domain is: DTGVSQNPRHKITKRGQNVTFRCDPISEHNRLYWYRQTLGQGPEFLTYFQNEAQLEKSRLLSDRFSAERPKGSFSTLEIQRTEQGDSAMYLCASFATTYNEQFFGPGTRLTVL.